One sample yielded the 27 T cell receptor beta chains listed below, sequenced in a study of blood T cell repertoires in COVID-19. TCRdb's table, derived via immunoSEQ multiplex PCR, lists solely in-frame clones and lacks some. The table lists under 350,000 clones, approximately 86% of them singletons. Sequencing was done on a sample of peripheral blood. These receptors all come from a man aged 18 to 30 with active or convalescent COVID-19.

Notes on this clone: Other DNA sequences in this specimen translate into the identical CDR3. This sequence joins TRBV19 and TRBJ2-6, with D maybe TRBD2 (5 bases). Germline V CDR1 and CDR2: LNHDA, SQIVND (reference sequence). The CDR3 is 15 amino acids. V lost 5 bases to trimming and J lost 2 bases, with 10 bases between them. CDR3 bases: TGTGCCAGTAGTTCCCCCGGGACTGGGGCCAACGTCCTGACTTTC. It is translated as CASSSPGTGANVLTF.

The chain recombines TRBV12-5 with TRBJ2-2, with TRBD1 matching 7 bases. V dropped 6 bases and J dropped 4; count of bases not matched to a gene: 8. The length of the CDR3 is 15 residues. Per germline, CDR1 LGHNT and CDR2 FRNRAP. CDR3 in amino acids: CASGPFEGATGELFF. DNA for the CDR3: TGTGCTAGTGGCCCTTTTGAGGGGGCCACCGGGGAGCTGTTTTTT.

The sample holds a few counts of this clone. This rearrangement joins TRBV7-9 to TRBJ1-5; 9 bases match TRBD1. The CDR3 extends over 14 amino acids. CDR1 SEHNR and CDR2 FQNEAQ come from the germline V gene (reference sequence). The J segment lost 3 bases and the V segment lost 5 bases, leaving 2 bases of the junction unmatched. The CDR3 bases are TGTGCCAGCAGCCGGACAGGGGACAATCAGCCCCAGCATTTT. Its translation is CASSRTGDNQPQHF.

This chain links TRBV19 with TRBJ2-3, with D perhaps matching TRBD2 (6 bases). The V and J ends lost 4 bases and 1 base respectively, with 15 bases between them. Germline values: CDR1 LNHDA, CDR2 SQIVND (reference sequence). The CDR3 sequence is 16 residues long. CDR3 nucleotides: TGTGCCAGTAGTAGTTGGCGGGACCCTCGCACAGATACGCAGTATTTT. Its translation: CASSSWRDPRTDTQYF.

The chain has TRBV20-1 and TRBJ2-1; a weak D match, TRBD2 (5 bases). The CDR3 has 11 amino acids. Germline-derived CDR1 and CDR2 are DFQATT and SNEGSKA (reference sequence). The V end was cut by 7 bases, the J end by 5 bases, with 9 bases between. The CDR3 region has the DNA TGCAGTGGGCTAGCTAACAATGAGCAGTTCTTC. It translates to CSGLANNEQFF.

This chain connects TRBV5-1 to TRBJ2-5; 7 nucleotides match TRBD1. The ends lost 5 bases at V and 3 bases at J; junction bases unmatched: 4. The CDR3 consists of 13 residues. The germline V gene has CDR1 SGHRS and CDR2 YFSETQ. In DNA form, the CDR3 reads TGCGCCAGCAGGGGCGGACAGGAAGAGACCCAGTACTTC. Residues: CASRGGQEETQYF.

This clone was recorded once. The CDR3 spells CASSRTAGNTIYF. CDR3 sequence (DNA): TGTGCCAGCAGTCGGACAGCTGGAAACACCATATATTTT. The J gene is TRBJ1-3, the V gene TRBV6-5, with TRBD1 as a possible D gene (6 bases). The CDR3 has 13 residues. Trimming left V 5 bases short and J 2 bases short, with 7 bases between. Per the germline V gene, CDR1 is MNHEY and CDR2 is SVGAGI.

The chain couples TRBV5-1 to TRBJ2-5; 9 positions match TRBD1. After removal of 0 bases from V and 5 bases from J, the junction contained 5 bases not matched to a gene. CDR1 and CDR2 (germline): SGHRS, YFSETQ. The CDR3 is 15 residues long. The CDR3 spells CASSLGGDRVETQYF. The CDR3 DNA sequence: TGCGCCAGCAGCTTGGGAGGGGACAGGGTTGAGACCCAGTACTTC.

This chain connects TRBV13 to TRBJ1-3, with no clear D. In germline, CDR1 is PRHDT, CDR2 FYEKMQ (reference sequence). The length of the CDR3 is 15 residues. The ends were cut back, 5 bases at V and 5 bases at J, with 16 bases in the middle. The CDR3 DNA reads as TGTGCCAGCAGCCGGATCGGGTTTTCAAGAAACACCATATATTTT. Encoded protein: CASSRIGFSRNTIYF. Filled out from reference TRBV13 and TRBJ1-3, the complete variable domain reads AAGVIQSPRHLIKEKRETATLKCYPIPRHDTVYWYQQGPGQDPQFLISFYEKMQSDKGSIPDRFSAQQFSDYHSELNMSSLELGDSALYFCASSRIGFSRNTIYFGEGSWLTVV.

The chain links TRBV7-2 to TRBJ1-1, with no clear D. CDR3 size: 14 residues. Germline V gene lookup returns CDR1 SGHTA and CDR2 FQGNSA. V lost 0 bases and J lost 1, with 6 bases in between. CDR3 coding DNA: TGTGCCAGCAGCTTAGCGCTCGGGAACACTGAAGCTTTCTTT. The encoded protein is CASSLALGNTEAFF.

The chain couples TRBV18 to TRBJ2-3; D remains unclear. CDR3 size: 15 residues. The V end lost 4 bases, the J end lost 6 bases, and 17 bases lay between the germline ends. The V gene's germline CDR1 is KGHSH and CDR2 LQKENI. CDR3 amino acids: CASSLYYLQPDTQYF. CDR3 nucleotide sequence: TGTGCCAGCTCACTCTACTACCTTCAGCCGGATACGCAGTATTTT.

The sample holds one count of this clone. The chain uses TRBV6-2 or TRBV6-3 and TRBJ1-2, with 8 bases identical to TRBD1. The length of the CDR3 is 13 residues. CDR1 is MNHEY and CDR2 is SVGEGT in the germline V gene. The V and J ends lost 6 bases and 5 bases, in that order; junction bases with no gene match: 5. As DNA, the CDR3 is TGTGCCAGCAGCCGTACAGGGGGATATGGCTACACCTTC. Residues: CASSRTGGYGYTF.

The rearrangement links TRBV5-8 to TRBJ2-3; possibly TRBD2 for D (5 bases). The germline V and J ends were trimmed by 7 bases and 6 bases, with 12 bases remaining between them. CDR1 is SGHTS, CDR2 YDEGEE, per germline. There are 12 residues in the CDR3. Here the CDR3 reads CASSGSADTQYF. In nucleotides, the CDR3 is TGTGCCAGCTCTGGGAGTGCTGATACGCAGTATTTT.

The chain links TRBV25-1 to TRBJ2-5; TRBD1 might be the D (6 bases). The CDR3 consists of 15 residues. Germline V gene data show CDR1 as MGHDK and CDR2 as SYGVNS. With 5 bases removed from V and 5 bases from J, the gap between germline ends came to 18 bases. CDR3 loop: CASSPPQGYGETQYF. CDR3 nucleotides: TGTGCCAGCAGTCCCCCGCAGGGGTATGGCGAGACCCAGTACTTC.

This clone was seen just once. The chain has TRBV7-2 and TRBJ2-3; 7 nucleotides line up with TRBD2. In germline, CDR1 is SGHTA, CDR2 FQGNSA. The trim removed 3 bases at V and 1 base at J, leaving 4 bases unmatched. The CDR3 extends over 15 amino acids. The CDR3 region has the DNA TGTGCCAGCAGCTTGAGCGGGGTGGGCACAGATACGCAGTATTTT. Encoded protein: CASSLSGVGTDTQYF. The entire variable domain, with the rest obtained from reference TRBV7-2 and TRBJ2-3, is as follows: GAGVSQSPSNKVTEKGKDVELRCDPISGHTALYWYRQSLGQGLEFLIYFQGNSAPDKSGLPSDRFSAERTGGSVSTLTIQRTQQEDSAVYLCASSLSGVGTDTQYFGPGTRLTVL.

The chain couples TRBV21-1 to TRBJ2-1; the D call in the table, TRBD2, was not verified against the DNA. TRBV21-1 is reported as a pseudogene. This CDR3 spans 16 amino acids. CDR3 region: CASSKRERGTNNEQFF. CDR3 nucleotide sequence: TGTGCCAGCAGCAAAAGGGAGCGGGGGACCAACAATGAGCAGTTCTTC.

V and J are TRBV30 and TRBJ2-4; no clear D. Between the trimmed V and J ends, which lost 2 bases and 0 bases, there was a span of 11 bases. The CDR3 sequence is 15 residues long. CDR1 and CDR2 (germline): GTSNPN, SVGIG (reference sequence). This chain's CDR3 is CAWSQVSLAKNIQYF. The CDR3 DNA reads as TGTGCCTGGAGTCAAGTCAGTCTAGCCAAAAACATTCAGTACTTC.

This rearrangement joins TRBV9 to TRBJ2-2; 7 bases are shared with TRBD1. The CDR3 contains 14 residues. Germline CDR1 is SGDLS and CDR2 is YYNGEE. V dropped 3 bases and J dropped 6; count of bases not matched to a gene: 5. DNA for the CDR3: TGTGCCAGCAGCGGACACGACAGGGCCGGGGAGCTGTTTTTT. Residues: CASSGHDRAGELFF.

The J gene is TRBJ1-2, the V gene TRBV3-1 (or the pseudogene TRBV3-2), with no clear D. CDR1 LGHDT and CDR2 YNNKEL come from the germline V gene (reference sequence). With 2 bases removed from V and 10 bases from J, the gap between germline ends came to 11 bases. The CDR3 has 12 residues. CDR3 coding DNA: TGTGCCAGCAGCCAACTAGACGGAACCTACACCTTC. Translation gives CASSQLDGTYTF.

This sequence joins TRBV19 and TRBJ2-5; D perhaps matches TRBD2 (6 bases). The length of the CDR3 is 13 residues. CDR1 LNHDA and CDR2 SQIVND come from the germline V gene (reference sequence). V lost 8 bases to trimming and J lost 4 bases, with 14 bases between them. The CDR3 coding sequence is TGTGCCAGTGGTCTAGAGGGAGGAGAGACCCAGTACTTC. Translating gives CASGLEGGETQYF.

This clone was seen a few times. The V call is TRBV10-3, the J call TRBJ1-1, with 9 bases that match TRBD1. Germline CDR1 ENHRY, CDR2 SYGVKD. V lost 5 bases and J lost 10; bases outside the gene matches: 8. The CDR3 is 13 residues long. In DNA, the CDR3 is TGTGCCATCAGTCTTAGACAGGGGGTTGGAGCTTTCTTT. Amino acid sequence: CAISLRQGVGAFF.

V and J are TRBV7-3 and TRBJ2-5; a weak D match, TRBD2 (5 bases). Germline V gives CDR1 SGHTA, CDR2 FQGTGA. The CDR3 has 13 residues. V dropped 5 bases and J dropped 7 bases, with 14 bases sitting between them. The CDR3 loop is CASSETTAGTQYF. CDR3 bases: TGTGCCAGCAGCGAAACGACGGCGGGGACCCAGTACTTC.

On this clone: Other DNA sequences of this sample code for an identical CDR3. CDR3 region: CASSIDRDTEAFF. For the CDR3, the DNA is TGTGCCAGTAGTATAGACAGGGACACTGAAGCTTTCTTT. The J gene is TRBJ1-1, the V gene TRBV19; D is possibly TRBD1 (5 bases). The length of the CDR3 is 13 residues. V lost 0 bases to trimming and J lost 3 bases, with 5 bases between them. In germline, CDR1 is LNHDA, CDR2 SQIVND (reference sequence).

V gene TRBV5-4 combines with J gene TRBJ2-1, with TRBD1 matching over 9 bases. Germline CDR1 SGHNT, CDR2 YYREEE (reference sequence). Trimming took 4 bases from V and 6 from J; bases not matched to a gene: 8. This CDR3 has 15 residues. CDR3 in DNA: TGTGCCAGCAGCGACGACAGGGGGGGGCCCAATGAGCAGTTCTTC. Translated: CASSDDRGGPNEQFF.

The gene calls are TRBV28 and TRBJ2-2; 9 bases agree with TRBD1. V lost 4 bases, J lost 10 bases, and 10 bases stayed unmatched. This CDR3 spans 15 amino acids. CDR1 MDHEN and CDR2 SYDVKM come from the germline V gene. The CDR3 region is CASSSPGQGTAELFF. The CDR3, as DNA: TGTGCCAGCAGTTCGCCGGGACAGGGTACAGCGGAGCTGTTTTTT.

The chain uses TRBV9 and TRBJ2-4; 9 bases match TRBD1. This CDR3 is 15 amino acids long. Germline CDR1 reads SGDLS; CDR2 reads YYNGEE. Unmatched junction bases numbered 7, after V lost 0 bases and J lost 9 bases. CDR3 region: CASSVEGTGFSIQYF. CDR3 nucleotides: TGTGCCAGCAGCGTAGAAGGGACAGGGTTTAGCATTCAGTACTTC.

The V gene is TRBV3-1 (or the pseudogene TRBV3-2), the J gene TRBJ1-5; 9 nucleotides line up with TRBD1. CDR1 and CDR2 from the germline V gene are LGHDT and YNNKEL (reference sequence). CDR3 length: 14 residues. Trimming took 8 bases from V and 7 from J; bases not matched to a gene: 9. The CDR3 DNA follows: TGTGCCAGCGCTCCGGGACAGGGTTGGCAGCCCCAGCATTTT. Amino acids: CASAPGQGWQPQHF.